What follows are 10 T cell receptor beta chains derived from one specimen sequenced in a study of blood T cell repertoires in COVID-19 (dated by TCRdb to about 2020). The library was obtained by the immunoSEQ multiplex PCR assay. This is the immuneACCESS table as TCRdb keeps it, with only in-frame sequences that have V and J called. A part of the clones is gone; compared with another copy, unresolved V genes explain less than half, and the rest is unexplained. For this sample the table gives 120,000 to 150,000 clones, of which over 70% were detected only once. The ten largest clones represent over 35% of the sample. Input material: peripheral blood. These TCRs come from a man aged 50-60 years who had recovered from COVID-19.

The gene calls are TRBV4-3 and TRBJ2-6; 8 bases match TRBD1. The germline gives CDR1 LGHNA, CDR2 YSLEER. Germline trimming cut 2 bases from V and 1 base from J; bases unmatched to any gene: 1. CDR3 length: 16 residues. The CDR3 loop reads CASSQNRGSGANVLTF. DNA for the CDR3: TGCGCCAGCAGCCAAAACAGGGGGTCTGGGGCCAACGTCCTGACTTTC.

CDR3 coding DNA: TGTGCCAGTAGTAGTATCGCGGACATCGATGGCTACACCTTC. It is translated as CASSSIADIDGYTF. J is TRBJ1-2 and V is TRBV19; D possibly corresponds to TRBD1 (5 bases). V was shortened by 4 bases and J by 6 bases, with 15 bases between the two germline ends. The CDR3 spans 14 residues. Germline CDR1 reads LNHDA; CDR2 reads SQIVND (reference sequence).

The J gene is TRBJ1-1, the V gene TRBV10-3, with D possibly being TRBD1 (5 bases). This CDR3 comprises 13 residues. The germline CDR1 and CDR2 sequences are ENHRY and SYGVKD. V dropped 11 bases and J dropped 3 bases, with 16 bases sitting between them. In DNA form, the CDR3 reads TGTGCCGTCGGGGCGGGGCCGGACACTGAAGCTTTCTTT. It codes for CAVGAGPDTEAFF.

V gene TRBV4-3 combines with J gene TRBJ2-7; D might be TRBD1 (6 bases). V lost 4 bases, J lost 4 bases, and 11 bases lay in between. The CDR3 extends over 13 amino acids. Germline loops: CDR1 LGHNA, CDR2 YSLEER. CDR3 sequence: CASSRDITYEQYF. Written as DNA, the CDR3 is TGCGCCAGCAGCCGGGACATAACGTACGAGCAGTACTTC.

The rearrangement links TRBV6-2 or TRBV6-3 to TRBJ2-7, with 7 nucleotides matching TRBD1. Germline trimming cut 3 bases from V and 1 base from J; bases unmatched to any gene: 3. CDR1 MNHEY and CDR2 SVGEGT come from the germline V gene. The length of the CDR3 is 14 residues. The DNA for the CDR3 is TGTGCCAGCAGTTATAGGGGGCCGTCCTACGAGCAGTACTTC. It is translated as CASSYRGPSYEQYF.

The chain is built from TRBV7-2 and TRBJ1-2; D might be TRBD1 (6 bases). The germline V gene encodes CDR1 SGHTA and CDR2 FQGNSA. V dropped 9 bases and J dropped 8 bases, with 13 bases sitting between them. The CDR3 totals 11 residues. The DNA for the CDR3 is TGTGCCAGTCGACAGGTTTCAGGCTACACCTTC. Its protein is CASRQVSGYTF.

This clone has only one observation. V and J are TRBV5-1 and TRBJ1-1; D may be TRBD1 (5 bases). The germline V gene encodes CDR1 SGHRS and CDR2 YFSETQ. V lost 6 bases to trimming and J lost 1 base, with 7 bases between them. This CDR3 spans 12 amino acids. Here the CDR3 reads CASIGGNTEAFF. CDR3 nucleotides: TGCGCCAGCATCGGGGGGAACACTGAAGCTTTCTTT.

The chain uses TRBV9 and TRBJ2-7; 15 nucleotides line up with TRBD2. CDR1 and CDR2 from the germline V gene are SGDLS and YYNGEE. The CDR3 spans 18 residues. J was trimmed by 0 bases and V by 2 bases; bases with no gene match: 6. The CDR3 DNA reads TGTGCCAGCAGCGTGGGACTAGCGGGGGGTCCGGGCTCCTACGAGCAGTACTTC. This sequence encodes CASSVGLAGGPGSYEQYF. Combining the CDR3 with reference TRBV9 and TRBJ2-7 gives the whole variable domain DSGVTQTPKHLITATGQRVTLRCSPRSGDLSVYWYQQSLDQGLQFLIQYYNGEERAKGNILERFSAQQFPDLHSELNLSSLELGDSALYFCASSVGLAGGPGSYEQYFGPGTRLTVT.

This clone has just one count. The junction does not match germline at one end; this may be a read error. The chain couples TRBV6-1 to TRBJ1-2, with TRBD1 as a possible D gene (5 bases). The CDR3 covers 18 residues. CDR1 is MNHNS, CDR2 SASEGT, per germline. The CDR3 spells CASSEGVGSVLANYGYTF. Here the CDR3 DNA reads TGTGCCAGCAGCGAAGGGGTCGGGTCTGTGTTGGCTAACTATGGCTACACCTTC.

V and J are TRBV7-2 and TRBJ1-2; possibly TRBD1 for D (5 bases). The CDR3 totals 13 residues. The germline CDR1 and CDR2 sequences are SGHTA and FQGNSA. The V end lost 1 base, the J end lost 8 bases, and 11 bases lay between the germline ends. DNA for the CDR3: TGTGCCAGCAGCTTAGAGGGGAGGCTCGGCTACACCTTC. Translated, it gives CASSLEGRLGYTF.